This record concerns one T cell receptor beta chain sequence. Its matching antigen is unknown. This record belongs to a study of cytomegalovirus exposure and HLA in healthy donors. With 1 base clipped from V and 3 bases from J, the junction kept 5 bases outside the gene matches. Germline V lookup: CDR1 LNHDA, CDR2 SQIVND (reference sequence). The CDR3 extends over 15 amino acids. General study results and limits: In an earlier analysis, most TCR beta V segments were productive about 87% or about 30% of the time.

The primer mix had 60 Vbeta and 13 Jbeta primers. Assay: immunoSEQ multiplex PCR; the TCRdb copy retains only in-frame clones and omits some. This sample's table has 53,000 or so clones. Input material: PBMCs. This TCR was recovered from a man younger than 30 in good health and CMV-seropositive. The V gene is TRBV19, the J gene TRBJ2-7, with 8 bases fitting TRBD1. DNA for the CDR3: TGTGCCAGTAGTATAGGGGGACAGGTGGGCTACGAGCAGTACTTC. This gives the protein CASSIGGQVGYEQYF.